Described below is a single T cell receptor (beta chain) sequence and its context. This sample was taken from a study of OX40 agonist ivuxolimab in advanced cancers. Study context: Averaging 60 years in age, with a range of roughly 20 to 90, the cohort was 80% to 90% male.

Anyone with autoimmune disease history or systemic immunosuppression was excluded. Sequencing was performed with immunoSEQ multiplex PCR; in TCRdb, only in-frame clones are kept and a portion is missing. The sample contains 37,000 or so clones, more than 85% of which appear only once. Germline CDR1 reads MNHEY; CDR2 reads SMNVEV (reference sequence). CDR3 size: 15 residues. The V and J ends lost 6 bases and 2 bases, in that order; junction bases with no gene match: 9. The material was CD4+ or CD8+ T cells sorted from blood, obtained in a trial of the OX40 agonist ivuxolimab. This rearrangement joins TRBV27 to TRBJ2-5; TRBD1 matches at 7 bases. This receptor was obtained from an adult with an advanced solid tumor such as melanoma, head and neck, liver or kidney cancer. In nucleotides, the CDR3 is TGTGCCAGCAGCGCTGGGACAGTGCCTCAAGAGACCCAGTACTTC. It specifies CASSAGTVPQETQYF.